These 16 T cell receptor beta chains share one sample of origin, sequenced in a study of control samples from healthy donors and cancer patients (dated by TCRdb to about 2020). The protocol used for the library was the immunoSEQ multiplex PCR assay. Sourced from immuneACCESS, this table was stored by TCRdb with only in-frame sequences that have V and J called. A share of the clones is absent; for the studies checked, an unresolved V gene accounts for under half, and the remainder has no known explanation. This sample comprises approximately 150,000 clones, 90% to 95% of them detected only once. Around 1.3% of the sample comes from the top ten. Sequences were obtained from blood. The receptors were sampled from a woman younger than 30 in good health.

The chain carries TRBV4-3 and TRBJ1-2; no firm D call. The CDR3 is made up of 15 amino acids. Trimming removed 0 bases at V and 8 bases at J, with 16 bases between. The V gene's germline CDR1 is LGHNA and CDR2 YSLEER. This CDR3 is CASSQERASRRGYTF. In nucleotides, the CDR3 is TGCGCCAGCAGCCAAGAACGGGCCAGTAGAAGGGGCTACACCTTC.

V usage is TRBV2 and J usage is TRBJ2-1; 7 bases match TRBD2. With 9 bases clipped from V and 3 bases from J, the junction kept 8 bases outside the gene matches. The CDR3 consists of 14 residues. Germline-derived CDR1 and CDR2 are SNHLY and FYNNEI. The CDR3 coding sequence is TGTGCCAGAAGATGGGGGGGGAGCTACAATGAGCAGTTCTTC. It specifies CARRWGGSYNEQFF.

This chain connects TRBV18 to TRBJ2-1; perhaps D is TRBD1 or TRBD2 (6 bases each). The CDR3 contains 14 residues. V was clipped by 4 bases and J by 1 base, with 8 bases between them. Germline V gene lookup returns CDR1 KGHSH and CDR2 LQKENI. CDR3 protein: CASSQGGSYNEQFF. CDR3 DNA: TGTGCCAGCTCACAGGGGGGATCCTACAATGAGCAGTTCTTC.

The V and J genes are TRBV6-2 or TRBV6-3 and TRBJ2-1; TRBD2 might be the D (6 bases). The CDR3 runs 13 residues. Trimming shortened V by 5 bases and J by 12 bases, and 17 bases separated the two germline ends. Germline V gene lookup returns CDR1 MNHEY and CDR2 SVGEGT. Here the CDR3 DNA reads TGTGCCAGCAGTAAGGCTAGCGTTAGTGGGCAGTTCTTC. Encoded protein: CASSKASVSGQFF.

The CDR3 nucleotides are TGTGCCAGCAGTTTGGGGTACGAGCAGTACTTC. Protein: CASSLGYEQYF. The V gene is TRBV6-2 or TRBV6-3, the J gene TRBJ2-7; D remains ambiguous. The CDR3 is 11 residues long. Per the germline V gene, CDR1 is MNHEY and CDR2 is SVGEGT. The V and J ends lost 4 bases and 4 bases respectively, with 5 bases between them.

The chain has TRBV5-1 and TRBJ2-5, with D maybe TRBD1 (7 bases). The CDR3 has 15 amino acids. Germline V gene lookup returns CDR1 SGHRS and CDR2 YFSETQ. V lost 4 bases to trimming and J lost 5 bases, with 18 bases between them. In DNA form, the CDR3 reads TGCGCCAGCAGCCCCGGGACAGCAGGAGGGGAGACCCAGTACTTC. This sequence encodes CASSPGTAGGETQYF.

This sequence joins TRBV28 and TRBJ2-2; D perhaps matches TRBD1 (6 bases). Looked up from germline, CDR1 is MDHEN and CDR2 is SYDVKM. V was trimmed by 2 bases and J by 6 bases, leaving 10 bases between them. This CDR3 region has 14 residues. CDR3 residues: CASSLTGLSGELFF. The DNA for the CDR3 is TGTGCCAGCAGTTTAACAGGGTTGTCCGGGGAGCTGTTTTTT.

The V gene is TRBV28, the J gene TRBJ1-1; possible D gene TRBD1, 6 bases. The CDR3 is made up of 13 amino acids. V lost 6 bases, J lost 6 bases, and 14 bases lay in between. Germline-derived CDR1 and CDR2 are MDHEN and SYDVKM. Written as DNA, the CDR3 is TGTGCCAGCAGATCCCGACACAGGGCTGAAGCTTTCTTT. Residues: CASRSRHRAEAFF. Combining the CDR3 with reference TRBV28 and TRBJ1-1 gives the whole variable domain DVKVTQSSRYLVKRTGEKVFLECVQDMDHENMFWYRQDPGLGLRLIYFSYDVKMKEKGDIPEGYSVSREKKERFSLILESASTNQTSMYLCASRSRHRAEAFFGQGTRLTVV.

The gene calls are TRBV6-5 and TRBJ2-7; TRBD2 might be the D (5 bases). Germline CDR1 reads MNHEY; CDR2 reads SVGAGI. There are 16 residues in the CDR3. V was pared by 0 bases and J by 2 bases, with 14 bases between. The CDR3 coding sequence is TGTGCCAGCAGTTACTCGACTATTGGGATTACCTACGAGCAGTACTTC. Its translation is CASSYSTIGITYEQYF.

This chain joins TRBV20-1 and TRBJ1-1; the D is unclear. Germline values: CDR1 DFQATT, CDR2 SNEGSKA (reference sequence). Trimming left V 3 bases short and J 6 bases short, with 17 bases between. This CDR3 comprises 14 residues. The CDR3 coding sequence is TGCAGTGCTAGTGGAGAAATGGTCGGCGCTGAAGCTTTCTTT. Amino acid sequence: CSASGEMVGAEAFF.

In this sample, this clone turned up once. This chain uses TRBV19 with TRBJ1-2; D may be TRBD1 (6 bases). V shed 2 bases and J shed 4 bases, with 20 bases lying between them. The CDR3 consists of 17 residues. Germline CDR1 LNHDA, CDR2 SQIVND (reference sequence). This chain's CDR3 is CASSIPPRTGMSYGYTF. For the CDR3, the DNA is TGTGCCAGTAGTATACCTCCTCGAACAGGGATGAGCTATGGCTACACCTTC.

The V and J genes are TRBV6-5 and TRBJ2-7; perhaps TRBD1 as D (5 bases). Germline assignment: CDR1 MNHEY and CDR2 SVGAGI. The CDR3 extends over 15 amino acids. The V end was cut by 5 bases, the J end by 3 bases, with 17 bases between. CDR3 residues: CASSPSLGRYYEQYF. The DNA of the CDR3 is TGTGCCAGCAGTCCCTCCCTGGGGCGGTACTACGAGCAGTACTTC.

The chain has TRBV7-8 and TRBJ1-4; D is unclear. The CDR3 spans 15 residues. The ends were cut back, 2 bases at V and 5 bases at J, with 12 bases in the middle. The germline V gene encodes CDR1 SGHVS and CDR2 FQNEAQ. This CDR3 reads CASSLIAGPNEKLFF. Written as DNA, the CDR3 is TGTGCCAGCAGCTTAATTGCAGGACCAAATGAAAAACTGTTTTTT.

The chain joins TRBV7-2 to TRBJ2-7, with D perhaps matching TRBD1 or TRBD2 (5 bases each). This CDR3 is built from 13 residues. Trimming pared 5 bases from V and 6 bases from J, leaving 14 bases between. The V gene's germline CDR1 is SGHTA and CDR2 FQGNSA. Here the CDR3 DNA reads TGTGCCAGCAGCCTATCTACAGGAGGCGAGCAGTACTTC. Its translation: CASSLSTGGEQYF.

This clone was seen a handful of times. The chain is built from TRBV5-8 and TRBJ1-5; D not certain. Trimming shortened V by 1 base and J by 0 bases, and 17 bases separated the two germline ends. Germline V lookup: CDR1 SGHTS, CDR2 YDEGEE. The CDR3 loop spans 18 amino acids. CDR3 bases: TGTGCCAGCAGCTTGCTATTGGCCGGACGATATAGCAATCAGCCCCAGCATTTT. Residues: CASSLLLAGRYSNQPQHF.

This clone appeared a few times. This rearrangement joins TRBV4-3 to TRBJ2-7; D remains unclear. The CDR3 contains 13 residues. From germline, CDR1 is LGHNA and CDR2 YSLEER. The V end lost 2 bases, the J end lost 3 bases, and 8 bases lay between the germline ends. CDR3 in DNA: TGCGCCAGCAGCCAAATAGCCGGCTACGAGCAGTACTTC. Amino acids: CASSQIAGYEQYF.